Listed here are 6 T cell receptor delta chains from one sample, sequenced in a study of Vγ9Vδ2 T cells in congenital toxoplasmosis. cDNA was made by template-switch reverse transcription with TRGC- and TRDC-specific primers in one tube. The TRGC primer was designed to target TRGC1 and TRGC2 alike. TCRdb used CATT to re-call clones from the reads. The sample includes hundreds of delta-chain clones, around 14% seen only once; the top ten take approximately 62%. The sample taken for sequencing was gamma-delta T cells from blood. These receptors originate from a child younger than 10 born to a mother with Toxoplasma gondii infection during pregnancy, either congenitally infected or uninfected (not recorded which).

Points on this clone: TCRdb's entry gives the protein of a much larger clone, which mismatches this DNA's translation at residue 3, likely from a read error; the protein reported here is translated from the DNA. This rearrangement joins TRDV2 to TRDJ1, with D perhaps TRDD3 (6 bases). The CDR3 runs to 15 residues. The V gene's germline CDR1 is GEAIGNYY and CDR2 EKD. The DNA for the CDR3 is TGTGCCCGTGACAAAGCTGGGGACCACACCGATAAACTCATCTTT. It specifies CARDKAGDHTDKLIF.

This clone was counted a few times. Translating this DNA gives a protein that differs at residue 13 from the TCRdb one, which belongs to a much larger clone; a read error is likely, and the protein shown is this translation. V is TRDV1 and J is TRDJ1; 7 nucleotides align to TRDD3. J gave up 5 bases and V 2 bases, and 23 bases lay outside the gene matches. Germline lookup yields CDR1 TSWWSYY and CDR2 QGS. The CDR3 covers 20 residues. The CDR3, as DNA: TGTGCTCTTGGGGAAGGGCAATACTACGATCACTGGAGGATACGGGATAAACTCATCTTT. Translating gives CALGEGQYYDHWRIRDKLIF.

Details on this clone: This may be a read error, as it is one base from a much larger clone. This chain links TRDV1 with TRDJ1, with TRDD3 matching 13 bases. The CDR3 spans 21 residues. The V gene's germline CDR1 is TSWWSYY and CDR2 QGS. V was clipped by 1 base and J by 1 base; unmatched bases: 15. The CDR3 DNA sequence: TGTGCTCTTGGGGAACATAACCTTCCTACCTACTGGGGGATACGCACCGATAAACTCATCTTT. It specifies CALGEHNLPTYWGIRTDKLIF.

This clone was observed a few times. This likely stems from a read error, as it lies one base from a far larger clone. The V gene is TRAV29/DV5, the J gene TRDJ1; D remains ambiguous. The CDR3 length is 18 residues. With 2 bases removed from V and 2 bases from J, the gap between germline ends came to 25 bases. Germline V gene sequence: CDR1 NSMFDY, CDR2 ISSIKDK. The CDR3: CAARDGHRREGFTDKLIF. The CDR3 DNA is TGTGCAGCAAGAGATGGACATAGACGAGAGGGGTTTACCGATAAACTCATCTTT.

With respect to this clone: This sequence is one base from a far larger clone and is likely a read error. The rearrangement joins TRDV1 to TRDJ1; 10 bases agree with TRDD3. Germline CDR1 and CDR2: TSWWSYY and QGS. This CDR3 contains 22 residues. J was trimmed by 1 base and V by 2 bases; bases with no gene match: 22. The CDR3 region has the DNA TGTGCTCTTGGGGAAAGGTGGCTTCCTGCCAATGGGGGATACCGACGCACCGATAAACTCATCTTT. It encodes CALGERWLPANGGYRRTDKLIF.

This clone was seen a few times. The mismatch at residue 12 between this DNA's translation and the TCRdb protein of a much larger clone likely reflects a read error; the protein shown is translated from the DNA. V and J are TRDV2 and TRDJ1, with D possibly TRDD3 on 6 matching bases. Germline V CDR1 and CDR2: GEAIGNYY, EKD. The CDR3 is 15 residues long. The CDR3 loop is CACDKAGDHTDRLIF. For the CDR3, the DNA is TGTGCCTGTGACAAAGCTGGGGACCACACCGATAGACTCATCTTT.